This record looks at one TCR beta chain sequence and its context. The sample originates from a study of shared clonotypes between healthy human individuals. CD45RO-negative, CCR7-positively selected cells formed the naive CD8 fraction, excluding terminally differentiated effector memory CD45RA+ cells. Measured with immunoSEQ multiplex PCR; TCRdb has only the in-frame clones, and not every one. The sample consists of around 2,000,000 clones, approximately 95% of them appearing once. The CDR3 runs to 16 residues. Sequenced material: naive CD8+ T cells sorted from blood. The receptor's source is a man between 18 and 35 years old in good health. The chain recombines TRBV1 with TRBJ1-5. TRBV1 is a pseudogene. The CDR3 loop reads CTSSQDRNTNNQPQHF. The CDR3 region has the DNA TGCACCAGCAGCCAAGATAGGAACACAAACAATCAGCCCCAGCATTTT.